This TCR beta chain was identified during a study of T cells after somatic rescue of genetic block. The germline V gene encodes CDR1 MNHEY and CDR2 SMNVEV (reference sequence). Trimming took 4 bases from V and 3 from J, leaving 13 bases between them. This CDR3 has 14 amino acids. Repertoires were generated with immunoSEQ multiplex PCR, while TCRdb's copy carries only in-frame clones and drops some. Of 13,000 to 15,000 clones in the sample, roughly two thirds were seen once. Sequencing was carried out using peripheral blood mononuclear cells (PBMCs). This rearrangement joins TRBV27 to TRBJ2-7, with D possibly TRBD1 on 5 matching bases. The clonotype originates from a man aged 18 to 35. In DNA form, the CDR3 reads TGTGCCAGCAGTTCCCTGAGACAGAGCTACGAGCAGTACTTC. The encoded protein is CASSSLRQSYEQYF.